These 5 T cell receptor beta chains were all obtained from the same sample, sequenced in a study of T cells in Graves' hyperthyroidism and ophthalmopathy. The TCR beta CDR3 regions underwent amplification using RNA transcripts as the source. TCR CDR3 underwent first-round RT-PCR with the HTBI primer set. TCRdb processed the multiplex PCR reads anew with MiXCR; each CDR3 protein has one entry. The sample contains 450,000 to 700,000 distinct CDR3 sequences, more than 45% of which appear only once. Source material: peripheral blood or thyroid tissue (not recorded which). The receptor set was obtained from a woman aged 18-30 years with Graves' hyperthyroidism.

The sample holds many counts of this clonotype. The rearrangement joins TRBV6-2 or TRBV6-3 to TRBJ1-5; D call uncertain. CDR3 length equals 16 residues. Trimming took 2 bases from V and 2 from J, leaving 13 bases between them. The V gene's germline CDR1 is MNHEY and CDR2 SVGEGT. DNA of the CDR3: TGTGCCAGCAGTTACAAGCTACCAGACGGCAATCAGCCCCAGCATTTT. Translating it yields CASSYKLPDGNQPQHF.

As DNA, the CDR3 is TGTGCCAGCAGCCAAGGGGAAGATGGCTACACCTTC. This codes for CASSQGEDGYTF. This chain links TRBV4-2 with TRBJ1-2; D ambiguous. The CDR3 runs to 12 residues. The V and J ends lost 1 base and 6 bases respectively, with 6 bases between them. Germline loops: CDR1 LGHNA, CDR2 YNFKEQ.

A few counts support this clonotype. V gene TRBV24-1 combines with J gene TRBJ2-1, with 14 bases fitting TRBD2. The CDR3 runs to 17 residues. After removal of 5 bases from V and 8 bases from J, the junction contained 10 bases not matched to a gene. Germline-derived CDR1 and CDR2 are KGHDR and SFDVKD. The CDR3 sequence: CATSATGGLAGVDEQFF. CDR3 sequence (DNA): TGTGCCACCAGTGCTACAGGGGGACTAGCGGGAGTGGATGAGCAGTTCTTC.

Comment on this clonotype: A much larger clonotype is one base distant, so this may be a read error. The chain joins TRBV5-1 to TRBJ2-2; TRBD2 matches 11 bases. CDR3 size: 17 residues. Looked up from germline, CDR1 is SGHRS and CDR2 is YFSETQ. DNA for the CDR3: TGCGCCAACAGCTTTCCGACTAGCGGGACGAACACCGGGGAGCTGTTTTTT. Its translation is CANSFPTSGTNTGELFF.

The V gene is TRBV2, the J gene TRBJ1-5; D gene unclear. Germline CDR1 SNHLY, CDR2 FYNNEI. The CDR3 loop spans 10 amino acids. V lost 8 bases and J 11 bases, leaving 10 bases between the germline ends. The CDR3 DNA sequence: TGTGCCAGCCGGACGGAGACCCAGCATTTT. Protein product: CASRTETQHF.